This entry lists 28 T cell receptor beta chains sequenced from one sample in a study of spatial heterogeneity in lung cancer. Time point defined: sample taken at primary tumor resection. From tumor, nontumor lung or frozen PBMC, whole RNA was taken unsorted for sequencing. TCRdb called the 5' RACE reads again in MiXCR, with one record for every CDR3 protein. In the table there are 15,000 to 20,000 distinct CDR3 sequences, over 20% of which are singletons. Sequenced here: PBMCs, sampled at surgery. The receptors stem from a female donor with early-stage non-small cell lung cancer.

This clonotype has at least ten counts. The V gene is TRBV9, the J gene TRBJ2-7, with 7 bases lining up with TRBD1. V was clipped by 3 bases and J by 0 bases; unmatched bases: 6. CDR1 SGDLS and CDR2 YYNGEE come from the germline V gene. CDR3 length: 15 residues. The CDR3 loop reads CASSAQGKNSYEQYF. CDR3 nucleotide sequence: TGTGCCAGCAGCGCACAGGGGAAAAACTCCTACGAGCAGTACTTC.

This clonotype is medium-sized within its sample. The rearrangement links TRBV6-2 or TRBV6-3 to TRBJ2-7; TRBD1 matches 7 bases. With 8 bases clipped from V and 3 bases from J, the junction kept 4 bases outside the gene matches. CDR1 MNHEY and CDR2 SVGEGT come from the germline V gene. CDR3 size: 12 residues. As DNA, the CDR3 is TGTGCCAGCGCCGACAGGGTCTACGAGCAGTACTTC. It specifies CASADRVYEQYF.

By its share, this clonotype is medium-sized. The rearrangement joins TRBV6-5 to TRBJ2-3; 7 positions match TRBD2. V lost 3 bases and J lost 2; bases outside the gene matches: 5. The CDR3 is 15 residues long. The germline V gene has CDR1 MNHEY and CDR2 SVGAGI. The CDR3 is CASSYAGETTDTQYF. The DNA of the CDR3 is TGTGCCAGCAGTTATGCGGGGGAGACCACAGATACGCAGTATTTT.

In this sample, this clonotype turned up many times. The chain links TRBV24-1 to TRBJ2-5; 7 bases match TRBD1. This CDR3 comprises 16 residues. Trimming removed 4 bases from V and 2 bases from J; junction bases left unmatched: 9. The germline V gene has CDR1 KGHDR and CDR2 SFDVKD. CDR3 sequence: CATSDLTRDSQETQYF. CDR3 bases: TGTGCCACCAGTGACCTAACCCGGGACAGTCAAGAGACCCAGTACTTC.

The V call is TRBV29-1, the J call TRBJ2-7, with a weak D call TRBD2 (6 bases). V shed 7 bases and J shed 3 bases, with 16 bases lying between them. The germline V gene encodes CDR1 SQVTM and CDR2 ANQGSEA. There are 13 residues in the CDR3. The CDR3 nucleotides read TGCAGCGGGTTGGGGGGATCGGACTACGAGCAGTACTTC. Residues: CSGLGGSDYEQYF.

This clonotype was counted at least ten times. V and J are TRBV29-1 and TRBJ2-2; TRBD1 aligns across 9 bases. Looked up from germline, CDR1 is SQVTM and CDR2 is ANQGSEA. The CDR3 is made up of 13 amino acids. J was trimmed by 6 bases and V by 7 bases; bases with no gene match: 6. The CDR3 spells CSGDRGESGELFF. The CDR3 bases are TGCAGCGGAGACAGGGGGGAGTCCGGGGAGCTGTTTTTT.

This clonotype was detected many times. The chain couples TRBV2 to TRBJ1-1, with D unresolved. The CDR3 has 12 residues. The V end lost 7 bases, the J end lost 4 bases, and 10 bases lay between the germline ends. In germline, CDR1 is SNHLY, CDR2 FYNNEI. CDR3 sequence reads: CASKNLGTEAFF. CDR3 DNA: TGTGCCAGCAAGAACCTGGGCACTGAAGCTTTCTTT.

In this sample, this clonotype turned up many times. The chain is built from TRBV7-9 and TRBJ1-6, with D perhaps matching TRBD1 (5 bases). Germline loops: CDR1 SEHNR, CDR2 FQNEAQ (reference sequence). The V gene lost 1 base and the J gene lost 5 bases, with 12 bases spanning the gap. The CDR3 runs to 16 residues. The CDR3 is CASSLGGDRDNSPLHF. In DNA form, the CDR3 reads TGTGCCAGCAGCTTAGGGGGGGATCGTGATAATTCACCCCTCCACTTT.

This clonotype was seen repeatedly, ten times or more. The gene calls are TRBV20-1 and TRBJ2-1; 9 positions match TRBD1. From germline, CDR1 is DFQATT and CDR2 SNEGSKA (reference sequence). Trimming cost V 4 bases and J 10 bases; bases outside gene matches: 8. The CDR3 runs to 13 residues. The CDR3 reads CSANRDRAREQFF. The CDR3, as DNA: TGCAGTGCTAACCGGGACAGGGCACGAGAGCAGTTCTTC.

This clonotype is judged medium-sized. V and J are TRBV14 and TRBJ2-5; maybe TRBD1 (5 bases). The germline CDR1 and CDR2 sequences are SGHDN and FVKESK. V lost 0 bases, J lost 5 bases, and 22 bases lay in between. This CDR3 spans 18 amino acids. Written as DNA, the CDR3 is TGTGCCAGCAGCCAAGATCGGAAGGGGATTGCCGGTGGGGAGACCCAGTACTTC. Its translation is CASSQDRKGIAGGETQYF.

Only a few counts were recorded for this clonotype. The V call is TRBV19, the J call TRBJ2-3; 12 bases line up with TRBD2. Germline CDR1 LNHDA, CDR2 SQIVND (reference sequence). V trimming: 10 bases; J trimming: 1 base; junction bases outside the gene matches: 9. This CDR3 contains 16 residues. The DNA of the CDR3 is TGTGCCACGCGACTAGCGGGAGTGACCCGCACAGATACGCAGTATTTT. Its protein is CATRLAGVTRTDTQYF.

This clonotype is categorized as medium-sized. The CDR3 region has the DNA TGTGCCAGTAGTATCGGACAGGGCGCCTATGGCTACACCTTC. It translates to CASSIGQGAYGYTF. The chain links TRBV19 to TRBJ1-2; 8 nucleotides match TRBD1. The V gene end was trimmed by 3 bases and the J gene end by 4 bases; junction bases not matched to a gene: 4. Per germline, CDR1 LNHDA and CDR2 SQIVND (reference sequence). This CDR3 is built from 14 residues.

This clonotype occurred a few times. The gene calls are TRBV5-4 and TRBJ2-5; 8 nucleotides align to TRBD2. The CDR3 covers 15 residues. Unmatched junction bases numbered 7, after V lost 2 bases and J lost 4 bases. Germline-derived CDR1 and CDR2 are SGHNT and YYREEE (reference sequence). The CDR3 loop reads CASSFYGGARETQYF. CDR3 DNA sequence: TGTGCCAGCAGCTTTTACGGGGGGGCGCGAGAGACCCAGTACTTC.

This clonotype is judged medium-sized (0.01 to 0.1%). The genes are TRBV7-9 and TRBJ2-3, with D perhaps matching TRBD2 (5 bases). Deletions cut 1 base from V and 6 bases from J, with 14 bases between. This CDR3 contains 15 residues. CDR1 is SEHNR, CDR2 FQNEAQ, per germline (reference sequence). The CDR3 here is CASSLGGSGGDTQYF. For the CDR3, the DNA is TGTGCCAGCAGCTTAGGCGGGTCTGGCGGTGATACGCAGTATTTT.

This clonotype was found many times. The V gene is TRBV12-3 or TRBV12-4, the J gene TRBJ2-1; 12 bases are shared with TRBD2. Germline trimming cut 5 bases from V and 9 bases from J; bases unmatched to any gene: 11. The CDR3 is 16 amino acids. CDR3 nucleotides: TGTGCCAGCAGTCCCCGACTAGCGGGAGATTTCGGTGAGCAGTTCTTC. It yields the protein CASSPRLAGDFGEQFF.

By frequency in the sample, this clonotype is medium-sized. The genes are TRBV28 and TRBJ2-4, with D uncertain. The CDR3 is made up of 16 amino acids. The germline V gene encodes CDR1 MDHEN and CDR2 SYDVKM. The ends were cut back, 3 bases at V and 1 base at J, with 13 bases in the middle. CDR3 nucleotide sequence: TGTGCCAGCAGTTTGGTCGGAGCGTTGGCCAAAAACATTCAGTACTTC. It translates to CASSLVGALAKNIQYF. The whole variable domain, filled in from reference TRBV28 and TRBJ2-4, reads DVKVTQSSRYLVKRTGEKVFLECVQDMDHENMFWYRQDPGLGLRLIYFSYDVKMKEKGDIPEGYSVSREKKERFSLILESASTNQTSMYLCASSLVGALAKNIQYFGAGTRLSVL.

This clonotype appeared once. This may be a read error, as it is one base from a much larger clone. J is TRBJ2-7 and V is TRBV30; D is unclear. The germline gives CDR1 GTSNPN, CDR2 SVGIG (reference sequence). V gave up 4 bases and J gave up 4 bases, with 14 bases separating them. The CDR3 has 13 residues. CDR3 coding DNA: TGTGCCTGGAATCAGGCCCAAGGTTACGAGCAGTACTTC. Encoded protein: CAWNQAQGYEQYF. Based on the CDR3 plus reference TRBV30 and TRBJ2-7, the full variable domain is SQTIHQWPATLVQPVGSPLSLECTVEGTSNPNLYWYRQAAGRGLQLLFYSVGIGQISSEVPQNLSASRPQDRQFILSSKKLLLSDSGFYLCAWNQAQGYEQYFGPGTRLTVT.

This clonotype showed up many times. The J gene is TRBJ2-1, the V gene TRBV24-1; maybe TRBD1 (5 bases). This CDR3 has 13 residues. The germline gives CDR1 KGHDR, CDR2 SFDVKD. The V end was cut by 7 bases, the J end by 7 bases, with 13 bases between. DNA of the CDR3: TGTGCCACCAGGGCTGACAGTCGAAATGAGCAGTTCTTC. It encodes CATRADSRNEQFF.

V gene TRBV9 combines with J gene TRBJ2-1, with 9 bases identical to TRBD1. The J segment lost 0 bases and the V segment lost 0 bases, leaving 1 base of the junction unmatched. Germline V gene lookup returns CDR1 SGDLS and CDR2 YYNGEE. The CDR3 runs to 16 residues. This CDR3 reads CASSVGGQGSYNEQFF. CDR3 bases: TGTGCCAGCAGCGTAGGGGGACAGGGCTCCTACAATGAGCAGTTCTTC. The full variable domain, completed using reference TRBV9 and TRBJ2-1, is DSGVTQTPKHLITATGQRVTLRCSPRSGDLSVYWYQQSLDQGLQFLIQYYNGEERAKGNILERFSAQQFPDLHSELNLSSLELGDSALYFCASSVGGQGSYNEQFFGPGTRLTVL.

This clonotype was found many times. The V gene is TRBV20-1, the J gene TRBJ2-7; maybe TRBD2 (5 bases). This CDR3 spans 14 amino acids. Germline CDR1 reads DFQATT; CDR2 reads SNEGSKA (reference sequence). V was shortened by 0 bases and J by 3 bases, with 12 bases between the two germline ends. The CDR3 loop reads CSARDRTGSYEQYF. The DNA of the CDR3 is TGCAGTGCTAGAGACCGGACTGGTAGCTACGAGCAGTACTTC.

This chain joins TRBV6-6 and TRBJ2-1, with 10 bases aligning to TRBD2. CDR1 is MNHNY and CDR2 is SVGAGI in the germline V gene (reference sequence). This CDR3 has 15 residues. The V gene end was trimmed by 7 bases and the J gene end by 2 bases; junction bases not matched to a gene: 5. This chain's CDR3 is CASTASGGPYNEQFF. The CDR3, as DNA: TGTGCCAGCACCGCTAGCGGGGGTCCCTACAATGAGCAGTTCTTC.

This clonotype counts as medium-sized (0.01 to 0.1%). This chain uses TRBV14 with TRBJ2-4; D may be TRBD2 (5 bases). This CDR3 is 17 amino acids long. Trimming took 4 bases from V and 1 from J, leaving 17 bases between them. Germline assignment: CDR1 SGHDN and CDR2 FVKESK. The CDR3 DNA reads as TGTGCCAGCAGCCCGCTGGAGGCAACTGGGGCCAAAAACATTCAGTACTTC. It is translated as CASSPLEATGAKNIQYF. Complete variable domain (other parts from reference TRBV14 and TRBJ2-4): EAGVTQFPSHSVIEKGQTVTLRCDPISGHDNLYWYRRVMGKEIKFLLHFVKESKQDESGMPNNRFLAERTGGTYSTLKVQPAELEDSGVYFCASSPLEATGAKNIQYFGAGTRLSVL.

The rearrangement joins TRBV7-9 to TRBJ1-2; TRBD1 agrees at 7 bases. Losses at the gene ends were 2 bases for V and 8 bases for J; bases not matched to a gene: 8. Germline loops: CDR1 SEHNR, CDR2 FQNEAQ (reference sequence). CDR3 size: 14 residues. CDR3 in DNA: TGTGCCAGCAGCTTAAATGCACAGGGGAACGGCTACACCTTC. This gives the protein CASSLNAQGNGYTF.

This clonotype was observed many times. The rearrangement links TRBV12-5 to TRBJ2-1; TRBD2 aligns across 7 bases. CDR1 and CDR2 from the germline V gene are LGHNT and FRNRAP. V shed 6 bases and J 3 bases; nucleotides not matched to a gene: 20. The CDR3 totals 19 residues. The CDR3 protein is CASGLTVISGGRNYNEQFF. The CDR3 region has the DNA TGTGCTAGTGGCCTAACGGTGATATCGGGGGGAAGAAACTACAATGAGCAGTTCTTC.

This clonotype was recorded at least ten times. The chain carries TRBV11-2 and TRBJ2-1, with 13 bases aligning to TRBD2. CDR1 is SGHAT and CDR2 is FQNNGV in the germline V gene. The V gene end was trimmed by 4 bases and the J gene end by 7 bases; junction bases not matched to a gene: 4. The CDR3 totals 15 residues. The CDR3 reads CASSWTSGSGNEQFF. CDR3 DNA sequence: TGTGCCAGCAGCTGGACTAGCGGGAGTGGGAATGAGCAGTTCTTC.

This clonotype occurred many times. V is TRBV7-2 and J is TRBJ1-1; D perhaps matches TRBD1 (5 bases). The CDR3 covers 15 residues. Trimming stripped 4 bases from V and 0 bases from J, with 12 bases between. Germline CDR1 SGHTA, CDR2 FQGNSA. CDR3 nucleotide sequence: TGTGCCAGCAGCTCCGCGGGACGGATGAACACTGAAGCTTTCTTT. Encoded protein: CASSSAGRMNTEAFF.

This clonotype was recorded at least ten times. DNA for the CDR3: TGTGCCAGCTACTCACAGACCCCAGCAGAGGGCTACACCTTC. It encodes CASYSQTPAEGYTF. The V gene is TRBV2, the J gene TRBJ1-2; D unclear. The germline V and J ends were trimmed by 8 bases and 8 bases, with 21 bases remaining between them. This CDR3 is 14 amino acids long. The germline V gene encodes CDR1 SNHLY and CDR2 FYNNEI.

About this clonotype itself: No DNA is shown, since the ends of the CDR3 on it are uncertain; the CDR3 is the one TCRdb lists. V is TRBV12-2 and J is TRBJ2-7; the tabulated D call, TRBD2, remains unverified against the DNA. TRBV12-2 is reported as a pseudogene. The CDR3 spans 17 residues, counting both ends. The CDR3 sequence: CASRLVTAGYLCHEQYV.